This entry lists 26 T cell receptor beta chains sequenced from one sample in a study of tumor-infiltrating lymphocytes in primary liver carcinoma. For each extraction, RNA and DNA were obtained together from 20-30 mg of unsorted bulk tissue. Synthesis of TCR beta cDNA was carried out from 450 to 650 ng total RNA with a constant-region primer. Generation of the TCR beta libraries relied on three nested multiplex PCR rounds using slightly modified ARM-PCR. The first two PCR rounds, around 11 cycles each, used TRBV1-TRBV30 forward primers and a C-beta reverse primer. TCRdb re-called the multiplex PCR reads through MiXCR, storing one row per CDR3 protein. This table has about 200,000 distinct CDR3 sequences, around four fifths appearing once. Material for sequencing was tumor tissue from primary liver carcinoma. These TCRs come from a man aged 40-49 years with primary liver carcinoma and hepatitis B virus infection.

On this clonotype: One end of the junction does not line up with germline, which may come from a read error. This sequence joins TRBV29-1 and TRBJ1-1; D might be TRBD1 (6 bases). In germline, CDR1 is SQVTM, CDR2 ANQGSEA. This CDR3 contains 14 residues. The CDR3 spells CIVEEWTVRTEAFF. CDR3 DNA: TGCATCGTTGAAGAATGGACAGTGAGGACTGAAGCTTTCTTT.

As concerns this clonotype: This could be a read error, since a much larger clone is one nucleotide away. The chain is built from TRBV5-1 and TRBJ2-1, with D unresolved. V dropped 1 base and J dropped 3 bases, with 11 bases sitting between them. CDR1 and CDR2 (germline): SGHRS, YFSETQ. The CDR3 has 15 residues. The CDR3 protein is CASSLIEGGYNEQFF. The CDR3 DNA follows: TGCGCCAGCAGCTTGATTGAAGGTGGCTACAATGAGCAGTTCTTC.

As regards this clonotype: Relative to the germline gene, one junction end is altered; a read error may explain this. The rearrangement links TRBV29-1 to TRBJ2-5, with 9 bases that match TRBD1. The CDR3 covers 15 residues. Germline V gene sequence: CDR1 SQVTM, CDR2 ANQGSEA. CDR3: CSVEADRGPAETQYF. CDR3 coding DNA: TGTAGCGTTGAAGCGGACAGGGGCCCAGCAGAGACCCAGTACTTC.

This clonotype appeared once. A clone one base away is much larger, so this may be a read error. The chain joins TRBV18 to TRBJ2-1; D call uncertain. This CDR3 contains 13 residues. The V gene's germline CDR1 is KGHSH and CDR2 LQKENI. V was pared by 3 bases and J by 6 bases, with 9 bases between. This CDR3 reads CASSPFDGNEQFF. In DNA, the CDR3 is TGTGCCAGCTCACCCTTCGACGGCAATGAGCAGTTCTTC.

Concerning this clonotype: One junction end does not reproduce the germline sequence, and a read error may be involved. The chain is built from TRBV29-1 and TRBJ2-7; maybe TRBD1 (6 bases). Germline V gives CDR1 SQVTM, CDR2 ANQGSEA. The CDR3 totals 14 residues. This CDR3 reads CNVETGHPTYEQYF. CDR3 in DNA: TGTAACGTTGAGACGGGACACCCAACCTACGAGCAGTACTTC.

Points on this clonotype: This may be a read error: a much more frequent sequence differs by one nucleotide. This chain links TRBV5-4 with TRBJ2-1; unclear D gene. This CDR3 region has 15 residues. The V end was cut by 3 bases, the J end by 0 bases, with 10 bases between. Germline values: CDR1 SGHNT, CDR2 YYREEE (reference sequence). The CDR3 protein is CASSSGATSYNEQFF. The CDR3 DNA reads as TGTGCCAGCAGCTCAGGAGCGACCTCCTACAATGAGCAGTTCTTC.

Concerning this clonotype itself: This may be a read error, as it is one base from a much larger clone. This likely comes from a read error, as the CDR3 has no conserved phenylalanine or tryptophan at its end. This chain links TRBV30 with TRBJ2-5; 10 bases align to TRBD1. The CDR3 is 15 residues long. The germline V gene has CDR1 GTSNPN and CDR2 SVGIG (reference sequence). Germline trimming cut 2 bases from V and 6 bases from J; bases unmatched to any gene: 9. The CDR3 sequence is CAWSPRDRGVKTQYY. CDR3 nucleotides: TGTGCCTGGAGTCCCCGGGACAGGGGTGTGAAGACCCAGTACTAC.

This clonotype has a single count. The CDR3 does not close with the conserved phenylalanine or tryptophan, likely indicating a read error. The J gene is TRBJ2-5, the V gene TRBV29-1; D possibly matches TRBD1 or TRBD2 (5 bases each). The CDR3 loop spans 14 amino acids. Germline CDR1 reads SQVTM; CDR2 reads ANQGSEA. Trimming cost V 6 bases and J 2 bases, with 16 bases left between them. The CDR3 sequence is CSVTDSDTQETQYL. The CDR3 DNA reads TGCAGCGTGACGGACTCGGACACACAAGAGACCCAGTACCTC.

Worth noting for this clonotype: Relative to the germline gene, one junction end is altered; a read error may explain this. This rearrangement joins TRBV12-3 or TRBV12-4 to TRBJ2-2; D might be TRBD1 (6 bases). CDR3 length equals 16 residues. The CDR3, as DNA: TGTGCCAGTAGTTCAGGGCAGGGGAGAGGCGTAGGGGAGCTGTTTTTT. This gives the protein CASSSGQGRGVGELFF.

The table lists this clonotype with a few counts. This sequence joins TRBV11-2 and TRBJ2-5, with TRBD2 identical over 7 bases. CDR3 size: 19 residues. Germline CDR1 is SGHAT and CDR2 is FQNNGV. V trimming: 3 bases; J trimming: 4 bases; junction bases outside the gene matches: 20. CDR3 in DNA: TGTGCCAGCAGCTTTGGTAGCTTTCTAGTGGGAGGGCGGGGAGAGACCCAGTACTTC. Protein product: CASSFGSFLVGGRGETQYF. The full variable domain, its missing parts supplied by reference TRBV11-2 and TRBJ2-5, is EAGVAQSPRYKIIEKRQSVAFWCNPISGHATLYWYQQILGQGPKLLIQFQNNGVVDDSQLPKDRFSAERLKGVDSTLKIQPAKLEDSAVYLCASSFGSFLVGGRGETQYFGPGTRLLVL.

On this clonotype itself: A clone one base away is much larger, so this may be a read error. Because it lacks the conserved phenylalanine or tryptophan at the end, this CDR3 is likely a read error. The V gene is TRBV10-3, the J gene TRBJ2-5; D assignment may be TRBD1 or TRBD2 (6 bases each). Trimming cost V 8 bases and J 2 bases, with 15 bases left between them. The CDR3 spans 14 residues. Germline CDR1 reads ENHRY; CDR2 reads SYGVKD. This chain's CDR3 is CAIGRGALQETQYL. The CDR3 DNA sequence: TGTGCCATCGGAAGGGGGGCCCTACAAGAGACCCAGTACTTA.

Regarding this clonotype: At one end the junction does not follow the germline gene, possibly because of a read error. V usage is TRBV6-2 or TRBV6-3 and J usage is TRBJ2-7; 7 nucleotides align to TRBD2. CDR1 and CDR2 from the germline V gene are MNHEY and SVGEGT. This CDR3 contains 15 residues. In DNA form, the CDR3 reads TGTGACAGCAGTTATAAGTCTAGCGGCTCCTACGAGCAGTACTTC. Translation: CDSSYKSSGSYEQYF.

This chain's CDR3 is CASTPDWIYEQYF. In DNA form, the CDR3 reads TGTGCCAGCACCCCCGACTGGATCTACGAGCAGTACTTC. The V and J genes are TRBV6-2 or TRBV6-3 and TRBJ2-7; the D is unclear. The V gene lost 7 bases and the J gene lost 3 bases, with 13 bases spanning the gap. CDR3 length equals 13 residues. Germline CDR1 is MNHEY and CDR2 is SVGEGT.

As regards this clonotype: Since no conserved phenylalanine or tryptophan closes the CDR3, a read error is the likely cause. V and J are TRBV6-1 and TRBJ2-3; a possible D gene is TRBD2 (5 bases). Per the germline V gene, CDR1 is MNHNS and CDR2 is SASEGT. The length of the CDR3 is 16 residues. V was trimmed by 7 bases and J by 0 bases, leaving 17 bases between them. CDR3: CASTAQRAASTDTQYC. The CDR3 region has the DNA TGTGCCAGCACCGCCCAACGAGCGGCTAGCACAGATACGCAGTATTGT.

V gene TRBV6-5 combines with J gene TRBJ2-7; possible D gene TRBD1, 6 bases. V was shortened by 2 bases and J by 13 bases, with 27 bases between the two germline ends. Germline V CDR1 and CDR2: MNHEY, SVGAGI. The CDR3 runs to 16 residues. The CDR3 DNA is TGTGCCAGCAGTTACGGAGGCAGGGGACATACCTACGAACACTACTTC. Its translation is CASSYGGRGHTYEHYF.

J is TRBJ2-1 and V is TRBV4-2; TRBD2 is a possible D gene (5 bases). Germline loops: CDR1 LGHNA, CDR2 YNFKEQ. The CDR3 extends over 16 amino acids. The V and J ends lost 2 bases and 12 bases respectively, with 23 bases between them. DNA of the CDR3: TGTGCCAGCAGCCAACACCTCGGGATGGGTAACGATGGGCAGTTCTTC. This translates into CASSQHLGMGNDGQFF.

As for this clonotype: Germline is not matched at one junction end, which may reflect a read error. The chain couples TRBV11-2 to TRBJ2-7; D is possibly TRBD1 or TRBD2 (6 bases each). Per germline, CDR1 SGHAT and CDR2 FQNNGV. The CDR3 extends over 12 amino acids. CDR3 bases: TGTGTCAGTAGTCCCGGGGGCTACGAGCAGTATTTC. The encoded protein is CVSSPGGYEQYF.

In regard to this clonotype: It may be a read error: a sequence one base away is much more abundant. The chain carries TRBV28 and TRBJ2-5; D tentatively reads TRBD1 or TRBD2 (5 bases each). The CDR3 contains 14 residues. CDR1 is MDHEN and CDR2 is SYDVKM in the germline V gene. As DNA, the CDR3 is TGTGCCAGCTTCGCCGAGGGGAACCAAGATACCCAGTACTTC. It encodes CASFAEGNQDTQYF.

Details on this clonotype: The CDR3 does not close with the conserved phenylalanine or tryptophan, likely indicating a read error. The limits of the CDR3 on the DNA are not certain, so only TCRdb's listed CDR3 is given. V usage is TRBV11-2 and J usage is TRBJ2-5; no DNA check was done on the table's D call, TRBD1. Ends included, the CDR3 has 18 residues. The germline V gene has CDR1 SGHAT and CDR2 FQNNGV. The CDR3 loop is CANSPSSIQGTGRETRYL.

In regard to this clonotype: One junction end disagrees with the germline gene, perhaps due to a read error. This sequence joins TRBV14 and TRBJ2-1; 8 bases fit TRBD2. The CDR3 totals 16 residues. Germline V gene sequence: CDR1 SGHDN, CDR2 FVKESK. The CDR3 spells CASSTVAGLVNNEQIF. For the CDR3, the DNA is TGTGCCAGCAGTACCGTAGCGGGATTGGTAAACAATGAGCAGATCTTC. The entire variable domain, with the rest obtained from reference TRBV14 and TRBJ2-1, is as follows: EAGVTQFPSHSVIEKGQTVTLRCDPISGHDNLYWYRRVMGKEIKFLLHFVKESKQDESGMPNNRFLAERTGGTYSTLKVQPAELEDSGVYFCASSTVAGLVNNEQIFGPGTRLTVL.

Details on this clonotype: The junction shows a germline mismatch at one end, possibly a read error. The chain couples TRBV6-1 to TRBJ1-1, with unresolved D. The CDR3 covers 13 residues. Germline V lookup: CDR1 MNHNS, CDR2 SASEGT. This chain's CDR3 is CANTLKEYTETFF. CDR3 sequence (DNA): TGTGCCAACACCCTCAAGGAGTACACTGAAACTTTCTTT.

This clonotype was seen once. A read error is likely, as this CDR3 ends without the conserved phenylalanine or tryptophan. The V gene is TRBV29-1, the J gene TRBJ1-1, with D uncertain. This CDR3 spans 10 amino acids. Per the germline V gene, CDR1 is SQVTM and CDR2 is ANQGSEA. V was shortened by 5 bases and J by 5 bases, with 6 bases between the two germline ends. Here the CDR3 reads CSVRKTEAFL. DNA of the CDR3: TGCAGCGTTAGGAAGACTGAAGCTTTCCTT.

Only one count was recorded for this clonotype. As the CDR3 is not closed by the conserved phenylalanine or tryptophan, this likely results from a read error. The limits of the CDR3 on the DNA are not certain, so only TCRdb's listed CDR3 is given. The chain couples TRBV29-1 to TRBJ2-3; whether TRBD1, the table's D call, matches the DNA was not checked. CDR1 is SQVTM and CDR2 is ANQGSEA in the germline V gene. The CDR3 totals 15 residues, both ends included. The CDR3 is CSVEGGAGIMDTQCS.

Of note for this clonotype: Possible read error: a much larger clone is one base away. The rearrangement links TRBV30 to TRBJ2-3; D gene unclear. CDR1 is GTSNPN and CDR2 is SVGIG in the germline V gene (reference sequence). The CDR3 loop spans 11 amino acids. The CDR3 spells CAWKTPDTHYF. The CDR3 DNA follows: TGTGCCTGGAAAACCCCGGATACGCATTATTTT.

Worth noting for this clonotype: The junction and the germline gene differ at one end; a read error may be behind it. V is TRBV29-1 and J is TRBJ2-1, with D unclear. In germline, CDR1 is SQVTM, CDR2 ANQGSEA. This CDR3 has 14 amino acids. The CDR3 sequence is CSVVETSSVNEQFF. The DNA for the CDR3 is TGCAGTGTTGTGGAAACCTCGAGCGTCAATGAGCAGTTCTTC.

Regarding this clonotype: Its ends do not fully match the called genes, so a read error is possible. The chain has TRBV29-1 and TRBJ2-5; 11 bases are a match to TRBD1. From germline, CDR1 is SQVTM and CDR2 ANQGSEA. CDR3 length: 15 amino acids. The CDR3 DNA reads as TGTAGCGTTGAAGAGGACAGGGGGCGAGCAGTGACCCAGTACTTC. Its translation: CSVEEDRGRAVTQYF.